This T cell receptor beta chain was sequenced for a study of blood T cell repertoires in COVID-19. Study details: COVID-19 samples, acute and convalescent, were from the United States, Italy and Spain. The cDNA or gDNA used as material had been derived from T cells, B-cell-depleted T cells, or PBMCs.

This CDR3 comprises 21 residues. V shed 3 bases and J shed 5 bases, with 32 bases lying between them. The germline V gene has CDR1 MDHEN and CDR2 SYDVKM. This clone appeared once. Here immunoSEQ multiplex PCR was the method, and the copy in TCRdb shows in-frame clones only, minus some. The table records around 300,000 clones, 70% to 90% of them present only once. The chain carries TRBV28 and TRBJ1-5; maybe TRBD1 (5 bases). The source is a woman in her forties or fifties with active or convalescent COVID-19. Specimen: peripheral blood. The CDR3 nucleotides read TGTGCCAGCAGTTTTTTTGCGGGTTGGAGCTTCAGGGACTTGTCTGATCAGCCCCAGCATTTT. Translating it yields CASSFFAGWSFRDLSDQPQHF.